The 29 T cell receptor beta chains given below trace back to one sample, sequenced in a study of blood T cell repertoires in COVID-19. This table comes from immunoSEQ multiplex PCR, and its TCRdb copy is limited to in-frame clones, with some not included. The sample holds almost 300,000 clones; roughly 86% are singletons and the top ten take 11%. Sequenced material: peripheral blood. These receptors were collected from a woman aged 30 to 39 with COVID-19, enrolled during active disease.

The rearrangement links TRBV5-4 to TRBJ1-2; 9 positions agree with TRBD1. The CDR3 runs to 14 residues. Germline V gene lookup returns CDR1 SGHNT and CDR2 YYREEE (reference sequence). After removal of 7 bases from V and 8 bases from J, the junction contained 12 bases not matched to a gene. CDR3 DNA sequence: TGTGCCAGCCCACCACCGGGACAGGGTTGGGGCTACACCTTC. Translated, it gives CASPPPGQGWGYTF.

CDR3 residues: CASSYSIVVRRSGANVLTF. CDR3 DNA: TGTGCCAGCAGTTACTCGATCGTAGTCAGGCGCTCTGGGGCCAACGTCCTGACTTTC. This chain joins TRBV6-2 or TRBV6-3 and TRBJ2-6; D not certain. The germline V gene has CDR1 MNHEY and CDR2 SVGEGT. The CDR3 contains 19 residues. V lost 0 bases and J lost 0, with 15 bases in between.

V and J are TRBV4-2 and TRBJ1-2; no definite D call. The ends were cut back, 2 bases at V and 8 bases at J, with 18 bases in the middle. Germline values: CDR1 LGHNA, CDR2 YNFKEQ. The CDR3 consists of 15 residues. CDR3 in DNA: TGTGCCAGCAGCCAATACCCCACTAGGTATCGAGGCTACACCTTC. The encoded protein is CASSQYPTRYRGYTF.

This chain connects TRBV6-5 to TRBJ2-7; TRBD1 agrees at 9 bases. V lost 6 bases, J lost 6 bases, and 3 bases stayed unmatched. From germline, CDR1 is MNHEY and CDR2 SVGAGI. The CDR3 length is 12 residues. CDR3 bases: TGTGCCAGCAGGGGACAGGGACGCGAGCAGTACTTC. Encoded protein: CASRGQGREQYF.

V usage is TRBV10-3 and J usage is TRBJ2-1, with D possibly TRBD1 on 6 matching bases. Trimming left V 0 bases short and J 2 bases short, with 11 bases between. There are 16 residues in the CDR3. Germline V gives CDR1 ENHRY, CDR2 SYGVKD. CDR3 sequence (DNA): TGTGCCATCAGTGAGTCGGCAGGGGTCCCCTACAATGAGCAGTTCTTC. Its protein is CAISESAGVPYNEQFF.

CDR3 DNA: TGTGCCAGTCGAGGAGGCAATCAGCCCCAGCATTTT. Translated: CASRGGNQPQHF. The rearrangement links TRBV19 to TRBJ1-5; D is undetermined. Germline CDR1 LNHDA, CDR2 SQIVND (reference sequence). V was pared by 8 bases and J by 2 bases, with 7 bases between. CDR3 size: 12 residues. The variable domain in full, completed from reference TRBV19 and TRBJ1-5, reads DGGITQSPKYLFRKEGQNVTLSCEQNLNHDAMYWYRQDPGQGLRLIYYSQIVNDFQKGDIAEGYSVSREKKESFPLTVTSAQKNPTAFYLCASRGGNQPQHFGDGTRLSIL.

The V gene is TRBV2, the J gene TRBJ1-4; D not resolved. Trimming stripped 5 bases from V and 7 bases from J, with 8 bases between. The CDR3 sequence is 12 residues long. Germline V lookup: CDR1 SNHLY, CDR2 FYNNEI. The CDR3 region is CASSPYGEKLFF. As DNA, the CDR3 is TGTGCCAGCAGTCCGTACGGTGAAAAACTGTTTTTT.

This CDR3 is CASTRDRGPYEQYF. The DNA for the CDR3 is TGTGCCAGCACCCGGGACAGGGGCCCCTACGAGCAGTACTTC. V gene TRBV10-3 combines with J gene TRBJ2-7; 10 bases align to TRBD1. Germline loops: CDR1 ENHRY, CDR2 SYGVKD. The J segment lost 2 bases and the V segment lost 10 bases, leaving 8 bases of the junction unmatched. CDR3 length equals 14 residues.

The V call is TRBV4-1, the J call TRBJ1-2, with 10 bases matching TRBD1. The CDR3 has 15 amino acids. The germline V gene encodes CDR1 MGHRA and CDR2 YSYEKL. Trimming cost V 0 bases and J 7 bases; bases outside gene matches: 5. CDR3 residues: CASSQEGQGFFGYTF. DNA of the CDR3: TGCGCCAGCAGCCAAGAGGGACAGGGGTTTTTTGGCTACACCTTC.

V and J are TRBV4-1 and TRBJ2-3; D gene uncertain. In germline, CDR1 is MGHRA, CDR2 YSYEKL. The V and J ends lost 2 bases and 6 bases respectively, with 12 bases between them. This CDR3 is built from 14 residues. Here the CDR3 reads CASSQLPRQDTQYF. The CDR3 DNA reads TGCGCCAGCAGCCAATTACCCCGTCAGGATACGCAGTATTTT.

This clone was seen only once. The rearrangement links TRBV5-1 to TRBJ2-2; unclear D gene. The CDR3 runs to 12 residues. CDR1 SGHRS and CDR2 YFSETQ come from the germline V gene. V lost 4 bases to trimming and J lost 4 bases, with 5 bases between them. CDR3 nucleotide sequence: TGCGCCAGCAGCCTCAGCACCGGGGAGCTGTTTTTT. Translation gives CASSLSTGELFF.

This clone has a handful of counts. The chain links TRBV24-1 to TRBJ1-1, with a possible D match to TRBD1 (5 bases). Per the germline V gene, CDR1 is KGHDR and CDR2 is SFDVKD. The CDR3 totals 12 residues. The ends were cut back, 4 bases at V and 8 bases at J, with 10 bases in the middle. The CDR3 DNA sequence: TGTGCCACCAGTGAAGGGCAGGGAGAAGCTTTCTTT. This codes for CATSEGQGEAFF.

V usage is TRBV11-2 and J usage is TRBJ2-1; TRBD2 agrees at 9 bases. Germline CDR1 is SGHAT and CDR2 is FQNNGV. The CDR3 runs 14 residues. The junction had 3 bases not matched to a gene; V was cut back by 2 bases and J by 7 bases. CDR3 DNA sequence: TGTGCCAGCAGCTTAATTAGCGGGGGAAATGAGCAGTTCTTC. Amino acids: CASSLISGGNEQFF.

The chain couples TRBV7-9 to TRBJ1-1; 9 bases agree with TRBD1. CDR3 length: 18 residues. Germline V gene lookup returns CDR1 SEHNR and CDR2 FQNEAQ (reference sequence). The V gene end was trimmed by 6 bases and the J gene end by 0 bases; junction bases not matched to a gene: 14. The CDR3 DNA follows: TGTGCCAGCAGAACCCTAACCGGGACAGGGACCCTGAACACTGAAGCTTTCTTT. It encodes CASRTLTGTGTLNTEAFF.

The sample holds one count of this clone. The genes are TRBV5-1 and TRBJ1-5; 9 bases align to TRBD1. The CDR3 loop spans 16 amino acids. Germline loops: CDR1 SGHRS, CDR2 YFSETQ. V lost 0 bases to trimming and J lost 6 bases; unmatched junction nucleotides: 7. DNA for the CDR3: TGCGCCAGCAGCTTGGGGGGGACAGGGCAGGGTCAGCCCCAGCATTTT. Translation: CASSLGGTGQGQPQHF.

V gene TRBV21-1 combines with J gene TRBJ1-2; the D call of TRBD1 is as the table states it, not checked on the DNA. TRBV21-1 is marked as a pseudogene. The CDR3 is made up of 16 amino acids. This CDR3 is CASSKRCRALHDGYTF. The CDR3 coding sequence is TGTGCCAGCAGCAAACGTTGCAGGGCCCTCCATGATGGCTACACCTTC.

The gene calls are TRBV4-1 and TRBJ2-5; maybe TRBD2 (6 bases). There are 15 residues in the CDR3. Germline CDR1 and CDR2: MGHRA and YSYEKL. The V end was cut by 0 bases, the J end by 1 base, with 9 bases between. CDR3 nucleotide sequence: TGCGCCAGCAGCCAAGATCGGAGGGCCCAAGAGACCCAGTACTTC. Protein sequence: CASSQDRRAQETQYF.

CDR3 bases: TGTGCCAGCAGCCCGACCGGGACTGTAACAGATACGCAGTATTTT. This encodes CASSPTGTVTDTQYF. V usage is TRBV27 and J usage is TRBJ2-3; the D gene is possibly TRBD2 (6 bases). Deletions cut 6 bases from V and 3 bases from J, with 16 bases between. This CDR3 contains 15 residues. Germline CDR1 is MNHEY and CDR2 is SMNVEV (reference sequence).

The sample holds a few counts of this clone. This CDR3 is also generated by other DNA sequences in the sample. The chain uses TRBV3-1 (or the pseudogene TRBV3-2) and TRBJ2-4, with no clear D. Trimming removed 3 bases at V and 5 bases at J, with 5 bases between. The CDR3 runs to 12 residues. CDR1 and CDR2 (germline): LGHDT, YNNKEL (reference sequence). The CDR3 sequence: CASSQAENIQYF. In DNA form, the CDR3 reads TGTGCCAGCAGCCAGGCTGAAAACATTCAGTACTTC.

Only one count was recorded for this clone. The rearrangement links TRBV3-1 (or the pseudogene TRBV3-2) to TRBJ2-5, with 7 positions matching TRBD2. The length of the CDR3 is 15 residues. Germline V gene data show CDR1 as LGHDT and CDR2 as YNNKEL (reference sequence). V dropped 3 bases and J dropped 1; count of bases not matched to a gene: 5. The CDR3: CASSQGAGFQETQYF. For the CDR3, the DNA is TGTGCCAGCAGCCAGGGAGCGGGGTTCCAAGAGACCCAGTACTTC.

V and J are TRBV5-5 and TRBJ1-2; tentatively, D is TRBD1 (6 bases). Looked up from germline, CDR1 is SGHKS and CDR2 is YYEKEE (reference sequence). Trimming removed 4 bases at V and 7 bases at J, with 17 bases between. This CDR3 is built from 14 residues. The CDR3 DNA reads TGTGCCAGCAGCCCCGGAACAGGGACAAGTGGCTACACCTTC. Translated: CASSPGTGTSGYTF.

The rearrangement joins TRBV7-8 to TRBJ2-7; no reliable D call. Germline V gene data show CDR1 as SGHVS and CDR2 as FQNEAQ. V lost 5 bases, J lost 1 base, and 9 bases lay in between. CDR3 length: 13 residues. CDR3 in amino acids: CASSLQFSYEQYF. CDR3 coding DNA: TGTGCCAGCAGCCTGCAGTTTTCCTACGAGCAGTACTTC.

The chain carries TRBV5-4 and TRBJ2-7; 10 bases agree with TRBD1. J lost 5 bases, V lost 3 bases, and 5 bases had no gene match. Germline loops: CDR1 SGHNT, CDR2 YYREEE (reference sequence). This CDR3 contains 14 residues. The CDR3 here is CASSWGQGKNEQYF. The CDR3 nucleotides are TGTGCCAGCAGCTGGGGACAGGGGAAAAACGAGCAGTACTTC.

The genes are TRBV6-5 and TRBJ2-1, with 12 bases fitting TRBD2. The germline CDR1 and CDR2 sequences are MNHEY and SVGAGI. Unmatched junction bases numbered 8, after V lost 5 bases and J lost 9 bases. CDR3 size: 15 residues. CDR3 residues: CASSTRLAGVGEQFF. The CDR3, as DNA: TGTGCCAGCAGTACCCGACTAGCGGGGGTAGGTGAGCAGTTCTTC.

This chain joins TRBV18 and TRBJ1-1; D call uncertain. The CDR3 spans 14 residues. CDR1 KGHSH and CDR2 LQKENI come from the germline V gene. Deletions cut 3 bases from V and 2 bases from J, with 10 bases between. The CDR3: CASSPQAGNTEAFF. The DNA for the CDR3 is TGTGCCAGCTCACCGCAGGCAGGAAACACTGAAGCTTTCTTT.

The V and J genes are TRBV2 and TRBJ2-3; tentatively, D is TRBD2 (6 bases). V was cut by 4 bases and J by 6 bases, with 11 bases left in between. This CDR3 region has 13 residues. Per the germline V gene, CDR1 is SNHLY and CDR2 is FYNNEI. CDR3 amino acids: CASSVGSGDTQYF. The CDR3 DNA reads as TGTGCCAGCAGTGTAGGTAGCGGTGATACGCAGTATTTT. Full variable domain (outside the CDR3, taken from reference TRBV2 and TRBJ2-3): EPEVTQTPSHQVTQMGQEVILRCVPISNHLYFYWYRQILGQKVEFLVSFYNNEISEKSEIFDDQFSVERPDGSNFTLKIRSTKLEDSAMYFCASSVGSGDTQYFGPGTRLTVL.

This clone was seen a few times. The chain has TRBV24-1 and TRBJ2-3; D unclear. CDR1 and CDR2 from the germline V gene are KGHDR and SFDVKD. V was trimmed by 3 bases and J by 6 bases, leaving 9 bases between them. The length of the CDR3 is 13 residues. The CDR3 here is CATSDGSRDTQYF. As DNA, the CDR3 is TGTGCCACCAGTGATGGGTCGAGGGATACGCAGTATTTT.

The rearrangement uses TRBV11-2 and TRBJ1-1; D not certain. Germline lookup yields CDR1 SGHAT and CDR2 FQNNGV. This CDR3 has 12 amino acids. Trimming removed 5 bases from V and 8 bases from J, with 12 bases in between. The chain's CDR3 is CASSAPSGEAFF. As DNA, the CDR3 is TGTGCCAGCAGCGCCCCGTCGGGGGAAGCTTTCTTT.

The chain is built from TRBV9 and TRBJ2-7, with D perhaps matching TRBD2 (5 bases). CDR1 and CDR2 from the germline V gene are SGDLS and YYNGEE. The CDR3 covers 15 residues. Between the trimmed V and J ends, which lost 0 bases and 4 bases, there was a span of 14 bases. Written as DNA, the CDR3 is TGTGCCAGCAGCGTAGCAGCGACTTCGGGGTACGAGCAGTACTTC. The encoded protein is CASSVAATSGYEQYF.